This entry lists 20 T cell receptor beta chains sequenced from one sample in a study of T cells after yellow fever vaccination. One entry per CDR3 protein, called by TCRdb with MiXCR from the 5' RACE reads. The repertoire holds some 220,000 distinct CDR3 sequences, with approximately 3% as singletons. The starting material was CD4+ T cells sorted from PBMCs, obtained 10 days after the yellow fever booster vaccination. These receptors all come from a man aged 18 to 30 who received the YFV17D yellow fever vaccine.

A remark on this clonotype: A much larger clone differs by one base, so this may be a read error. The V and J genes are TRBV11-2 and TRBJ2-2; D possibly corresponds to TRBD1 (5 bases). The CDR3 contains 19 residues. Germline values: CDR1 SGHAT, CDR2 FQNNGV. The CDR3 reads CASSLDVRRVRLNSGELFF. In nucleotides, the CDR3 is TGTGCCAGCAGCTTAGACGTTCGCAGGGTGCGGCTGAACAGCGGGGAGCTGTTTTTT.

The V and J genes are TRBV5-1 and TRBJ2-5; 9 nucleotides match TRBD2. The J segment lost 5 bases and the V segment lost 1 base, leaving 9 bases of the junction unmatched. The CDR3 sequence is 16 residues long. Germline CDR1 is SGHRS and CDR2 is YFSETQ. The CDR3 protein is CASSLSPAGGRETQYF. As DNA, the CDR3 is TGCGCCAGCAGCTTGTCCCCAGCGGGGGGTCGGGAGACCCAGTACTTC.

This clonotype was seen at least ten times. This chain joins TRBV20-1 and TRBJ2-1, with no clear D. Germline V gene lookup returns CDR1 DFQATT and CDR2 SNEGSKA (reference sequence). V gave up 0 bases and J gave up 2 bases, with 8 bases separating them. The CDR3 runs 14 residues. In nucleotides, the CDR3 is TGCAGTGCTAGAGAAGGCGTCGCCTACAATGAGCAGTTCTTC. It is translated as CSAREGVAYNEQFF.

This clonotype was observed many times. This chain connects TRBV6-5 to TRBJ1-2, with D perhaps matching TRBD1 (5 bases). In germline, CDR1 is MNHEY, CDR2 SVGAGI. With 2 bases removed from V and 4 bases from J, the gap between germline ends came to 8 bases. The CDR3 length is 13 residues. In DNA form, the CDR3 reads TGTGCCAGCAGTTACGGAGACAGCTATGGCTACACCTTC. Its protein product is CASSYGDSYGYTF.

The rearrangement links TRBV12-3 or TRBV12-4 to TRBJ2-2, with D maybe TRBD2 (5 bases). The CDR3 length is 13 residues. Trimming removed 6 bases from V and 3 bases from J, with 8 bases in between. The CDR3 coding sequence is TGTGCCAGCAGGGGCGGGCACACCGGGGAGCTGTTTTTT. Protein: CASRGGHTGELFF.

This clonotype was seen repeatedly, ten times or more. V is TRBV18 and J is TRBJ2-7; 8 bases line up with TRBD1. Germline-derived CDR1 and CDR2 are KGHSH and LQKENI. This CDR3 has 14 residues. V lost 3 bases to trimming and J lost 2 bases; unmatched junction nucleotides: 3. CDR3 bases: TGTGCCAGCTCACCGGACAGGGCTACCTACGAGCAGTACTTC. Amino acid sequence: CASSPDRATYEQYF.

This clonotype was observed a few times. The gene calls are TRBV10-3 and TRBJ1-1, with a weak D call TRBD1 (5 bases). Between the trimmed V and J ends, which lost 6 bases and 0 bases, there was a span of 11 bases. Germline V CDR1 and CDR2: ENHRY, SYGVKD. The CDR3 is made up of 14 amino acids. The CDR3 nucleotides are TGTGCCATCAGGGCCGCGGGGGTGAACACTGAAGCTTTCTTT. This gives the protein CAIRAAGVNTEAFF.

This clonotype was observed a handful of times. V is TRBV6-1 and J is TRBJ2-3, with D perhaps TRBD1 (6 bases). The germline V gene has CDR1 MNHNS and CDR2 SASEGT. The V end was cut by 2 bases, the J end by 0 bases, with 12 bases between. This CDR3 is 16 amino acids long. The CDR3 bases are TGTGCCAGCAGTGAAACCTGGACAGCTAGCACAGATACGCAGTATTTT. This gives the protein CASSETWTASTDTQYF.

The table lists this clonotype with many counts. The J gene is TRBJ2-5, the V gene TRBV18; D gene unclear. The CDR3 is 11 residues long. Germline V gene data show CDR1 as KGHSH and CDR2 as LQKENI. Trimming left V 4 bases short and J 4 bases short, with 4 bases between. The chain's CDR3 is CASSRRETQYF. The CDR3 region has the DNA TGTGCCAGCTCACGGAGAGAGACCCAGTACTTC.

Many counts were recorded for this clonotype. The chain carries TRBV27 and TRBJ2-7; 7 nucleotides agree with TRBD2. Trimming took 6 bases from V and 2 from J; bases not matched to a gene: 10. CDR1 and CDR2 (germline): MNHEY, SMNVEV (reference sequence). This CDR3 is 15 amino acids long. The CDR3 spells CASSRSGGGAYEQYF. Here the CDR3 DNA reads TGTGCCAGCAGCCGGTCCGGCGGGGGTGCCTACGAGCAGTACTTC.

Many counts were recorded for this clonotype. This chain joins TRBV4-2 and TRBJ1-6, with TRBD1 matching 8 bases. The germline V gene has CDR1 LGHNA and CDR2 YNFKEQ. The V gene end was trimmed by 0 bases and the J gene end by 5 bases; junction bases not matched to a gene: 6. This CDR3 region has 17 residues. The CDR3 reads CASSQEWQGADNSPLHF. CDR3 in DNA: TGTGCCAGCAGCCAAGAATGGCAGGGGGCGGATAATTCACCCCTCCACTTT.

This chain uses TRBV6-6 with TRBJ2-3; D gene uncertain. Trimming left V 6 bases short and J 6 bases short, with 13 bases between. Germline V gene sequence: CDR1 MNHNY, CDR2 SVGAGI (reference sequence). The CDR3 length is 13 residues. The CDR3 spells CASRRDPPDTQYF. As DNA, the CDR3 is TGTGCCAGCAGACGTGACCCGCCGGATACGCAGTATTTT.

This clonotype was counted ten times or more. Here the CDR3 DNA reads TGTGCCAGCAGCTCCCTGCGCGGGGCCGCCCTCTCTGGGGCCAACGTCCTGACTTTC. It yields the protein CASSSLRGAALSGANVLTF. The chain combines TRBV7-9 with TRBJ2-6; TRBD2 is a possible D gene (6 bases). The germline V gene encodes CDR1 SEHNR and CDR2 FQNEAQ (reference sequence). Trimming pared 4 bases from V and 0 bases from J, leaving 19 bases between. The CDR3 totals 19 residues.

This clonotype was recorded at least ten times. V usage is TRBV5-1 and J usage is TRBJ2-5; D might be TRBD1 (5 bases). CDR1 is SGHRS, CDR2 YFSETQ, per germline. The CDR3 length is 13 residues. The germline V and J ends were trimmed by 1 base and 3 bases, with 7 bases remaining between them. The CDR3 protein is CASSLPGKETQYF. For the CDR3, the DNA is TGCGCCAGCAGCTTGCCAGGGAAAGAGACCCAGTACTTC.

This clonotype was observed many times. This chain joins TRBV5-1 and TRBJ2-5; tentatively, D is TRBD1 (6 bases). Germline assignment: CDR1 SGHRS and CDR2 YFSETQ. Trimming left V 4 bases short and J 1 base short, with 17 bases between. The CDR3 runs 16 residues. The CDR3 region is CASSPQGYALQETQYF. CDR3 sequence (DNA): TGCGCCAGCAGCCCCCAGGGGTACGCCCTCCAAGAGACCCAGTACTTC.

At least ten counts were recorded for this clonotype. This chain connects TRBV4-1 to TRBJ2-3; tentative D call: TRBD1 (6 bases). Germline lookup yields CDR1 MGHRA and CDR2 YSYEKL. Trimming pared 4 bases from V and 3 bases from J, leaving 11 bases between. The CDR3 consists of 14 residues. The CDR3 loop reads CASSRQGRTDTQYF. The CDR3 nucleotides read TGCGCCAGCAGCCGCCAGGGGCGTACAGATACGCAGTATTTT.

This clonotype came up a few times. V and J are TRBV6-6 and TRBJ1-1, with a weak D call TRBD1 (6 bases). CDR3 length: 15 residues. CDR1 is MNHNY and CDR2 is SVGAGI in the germline V gene (reference sequence). V was trimmed by 6 bases and J by 4 bases, leaving 18 bases between them. The DNA of the CDR3 is TGTGCCAGCAGGACCTTCTGGGGGGCTGGCACTGAAGCTTTCTTT. It yields the protein CASRTFWGAGTEAFF.

The chain combines TRBV20-1 with TRBJ2-1; the D is unclear. Per the germline V gene, CDR1 is DFQATT and CDR2 is SNEGSKA (reference sequence). The CDR3 consists of 10 residues. The CDR3 region has the DNA TGCACGGCTAGTCGGAATGAGCAGTTCTTC. As protein: CTASRNEQFF.

This clonotype showed up many times. V gene TRBV4-1 combines with J gene TRBJ1-4; possibly TRBD1 for D (5 bases). Trimming cost V 0 bases and J 7 bases, with 15 bases left between them. Germline V gene lookup returns CDR1 MGHRA and CDR2 YSYEKL. CDR3 size: 16 residues. The DNA of the CDR3 is TGCGCCAGCAGCCAAGATCCCCAGGGCCCCTCTGAAAAACTGTTTTTT. It specifies CASSQDPQGPSEKLFF.

This clonotype was counted at least ten times. The chain combines TRBV7-2 with TRBJ2-7, with D unclear. Germline loops: CDR1 SGHTA, CDR2 FQGNSA. V was pared by 3 bases and J by 5 bases, with 14 bases between. The CDR3 consists of 14 residues. The CDR3 bases are TGTGCCAGCAGCTTCGGCTATCGGTTGAACGAGCAGTACTTC. Protein product: CASSFGYRLNEQYF.